The 20 T cell receptor beta chains in this list originate from one sample, sequenced in a study of Tregs in tolerant kidney transplant recipients. Sequencing was performed with immunoSEQ multiplex PCR; in TCRdb, only in-frame clones are kept and a portion is missing. Among 110,000 or so clones listed, 85% to 90% were seen once. Specimen: CD4+ T cells from blood, collected before the transplant. All receptors come from a human donor who received a combined kidney and bone marrow transplant.

This rearrangement joins TRBV28 to TRBJ1-2; 10 bases are shared with TRBD1. Looked up from germline, CDR1 is MDHEN and CDR2 is SYDVKM. The junction had 8 bases not matched to a gene; V was cut back by 5 bases and J by 2 bases. CDR3 length equals 16 residues. CDR3 sequence: CASSRRSGQGNYGYTF. CDR3 DNA: TGTGCCAGCAGTCGACGCTCGGGACAGGGGAACTATGGCTACACCTTC.

This chain's CDR3 is CASLPGTGRPYEQYF. For the CDR3, the DNA is TGTGCCAGCCTCCCTGGGACAGGGAGGCCCTACGAGCAGTACTTC. This chain joins TRBV6-6 and TRBJ2-7; 9 bases match TRBD1. CDR3 size: 15 residues. V lost 8 bases, J lost 2 bases, and 10 bases stayed unmatched. The V gene's germline CDR1 is MNHNY and CDR2 SVGAGI (reference sequence).

CDR3 DNA sequence: TGTGCCAGTAGTATAGGGCCGTTTGGTTATGGCTACACCTTC. It is translated as CASSIGPFGYGYTF. This chain uses TRBV19 with TRBJ1-2; D is uncertain. CDR3 length: 14 amino acids. With 1 base removed from V and 5 bases from J, the gap between germline ends came to 11 bases. The V gene's germline CDR1 is LNHDA and CDR2 SQIVND (reference sequence).

J is TRBJ1-2 and V is TRBV27, with TRBD1 matching 7 bases. The CDR3 is made up of 15 amino acids. V lost 4 bases, J lost 4 bases, and 9 bases stayed unmatched. Germline CDR1 and CDR2: MNHEY and SMNVEV (reference sequence). CDR3 amino acids: CASSYPGQAIYGYTF. The CDR3 coding sequence is TGTGCCAGCAGTTACCCCGGACAGGCTATCTATGGCTACACCTTC.

The chain uses TRBV19 and TRBJ2-3; 7 bases match TRBD2. This CDR3 region has 14 residues. The germline CDR1 and CDR2 sequences are LNHDA and SQIVND (reference sequence). Trimming cost V 3 bases and J 5 bases; bases outside gene matches: 5. The CDR3 DNA follows: TGTGCCAGTAGTATTTCGGGAGGTGGAGATACGCAGTATTTT. This sequence encodes CASSISGGGDTQYF.

This clone was observed a few times. The rearrangement joins TRBV11-3 to TRBJ2-7; D remains ambiguous. The CDR3 contains 12 residues. Looked up from germline, CDR1 is SGHNT and CDR2 is YENEEA. Trimming cost V 2 bases and J 3 bases, with 5 bases left between them. CDR3 sequence reads: CASSLRDYEQYF. The CDR3 DNA reads TGTGCCAGCAGCTTACGAGACTACGAGCAGTACTTC.

V usage is TRBV7-9 and J usage is TRBJ1-4, with 7 bases that match TRBD1. CDR1 and CDR2 from the germline V gene are SEHNR and FQNEAQ (reference sequence). Trimming removed 8 bases from V and 5 bases from J; junction bases left unmatched: 5. The CDR3 has 13 amino acids. The CDR3 loop reads CASARGLNEKLFF. For the CDR3, the DNA is TGTGCCAGCGCGAGGGGGCTGAATGAAAAACTGTTTTTT.

J is TRBJ2-1 and V is TRBV2; 15 bases agree with TRBD2. Germline-derived CDR1 and CDR2 are SNHLY and FYNNEI. J gave up 5 bases and V 4 bases, and 3 bases lay outside the gene matches. The CDR3 covers 16 residues. The CDR3 sequence is CASSARTSGGDNEQFF. The CDR3, as DNA: TGTGCCAGCAGTGCTCGGACTAGCGGGGGGGACAATGAGCAGTTCTTC.

The chain joins TRBV5-1 to TRBJ2-2; D gene unclear. The germline V gene encodes CDR1 SGHRS and CDR2 YFSETQ. The CDR3 sequence is 16 residues long. Trimming stripped 2 bases from V and 0 bases from J, with 11 bases between. DNA of the CDR3: TGCGCCAGCAGCTTTGTTCAGTTCGCGAACACCGGGGAGCTGTTTTTT. It codes for CASSFVQFANTGELFF.

The V gene is TRBV28, the J gene TRBJ2-7; D ambiguous. V lost 5 bases and J 2 bases, leaving 10 bases between the germline ends. CDR3 length: 13 amino acids. The germline V gene encodes CDR1 MDHEN and CDR2 SYDVKM. DNA for the CDR3: TGTGCCAGCAGTCCCGGTCCTGCCTACGAGCAGTACTTC. It translates to CASSPGPAYEQYF.

The J gene is TRBJ1-3, the V gene TRBV7-2; perhaps TRBD1 as D (6 bases). Trimming cost V 1 base and J 2 bases, with 12 bases left between them. The germline V gene has CDR1 SGHTA and CDR2 FQGNSA. This CDR3 spans 16 amino acids. The CDR3 region is CASSLGTGWAGNTIYF. The CDR3 DNA reads TGTGCCAGCAGCTTAGGAACAGGGTGGGCTGGAAACACCATATATTTT.

The gene calls are TRBV5-1 and TRBJ2-4, with 7 bases identical to TRBD2. The germline gives CDR1 SGHRS, CDR2 YFSETQ. This CDR3 spans 13 amino acids. V was clipped by 2 bases and J by 7 bases; unmatched bases: 3. The CDR3 bases are TGCGCCAGCAGCTTCTTAGCGGGCAACATTCAGTACTTC. As protein: CASSFLAGNIQYF.

The rearrangement uses TRBV19 and TRBJ2-3, with 7 bases lining up with TRBD2. Trimming at V came to 6 bases and at J to 6 bases, leaving 9 bases not matched to a gene. The CDR3 loop spans 14 amino acids. Germline V gene lookup returns CDR1 LNHDA and CDR2 SQIVND (reference sequence). The CDR3 DNA reads TGTGCCAGTAGAGCGGTACTAGCGACCGATACGCAGTATTTT. Translating gives CASRAVLATDTQYF.

The chain carries TRBV19 and TRBJ1-1; D call uncertain. The CDR3 has 16 amino acids. Germline V gene lookup returns CDR1 LNHDA and CDR2 SQIVND (reference sequence). The V end lost 7 bases, the J end lost 0 bases, and 18 bases lay between the germline ends. CDR3 loop: CASTPLRLGLNTEAFF. CDR3 in DNA: TGTGCCAGTACCCCCCTCAGGCTGGGTCTGAACACTGAAGCTTTCTTT.

The CDR3 sequence is CASRLTGGTGELFF. The DNA for the CDR3 is TGTGCCAGCAGGCTAACAGGGGGCACCGGGGAGCTGTTTTTT. The chain combines TRBV6-5 with TRBJ2-2; TRBD1 matches at 8 bases. Trimming at V came to 6 bases and at J to 4 bases, leaving 4 bases not matched to a gene. Germline V gene lookup returns CDR1 MNHEY and CDR2 SVGAGI. The CDR3 spans 14 residues.

This chain joins TRBV7-8 and TRBJ2-1; 10 positions match TRBD2. Germline CDR1 is SGHVS and CDR2 is FQNEAQ. J lost 6 bases, V lost 6 bases, and 8 bases had no gene match. The CDR3 runs 15 residues. The CDR3 loop is CASSQREGQGNEQFF. DNA of the CDR3: TGTGCCAGCAGTCAGCGGGAGGGCCAGGGCAATGAGCAGTTCTTC. The variable domain in full, completed from reference TRBV7-8 and TRBJ2-1, reads GAGVSQSPRYKVAKRGQDVALRCDPISGHVSLFWYQQALGQGPEFLTYFQNEAQLDKSGLPSDRFFAERPEGSVSTLKIQRTQQEDSAVYLCASSQREGQGNEQFFGPGTRLTVL.

J is TRBJ1-1 and V is TRBV29-1; TRBD1 matches at 11 bases. With 3 bases clipped from V and 4 bases from J, the junction kept 4 bases outside the gene matches. Germline CDR1 is SQVTM and CDR2 is ANQGSEA. The CDR3 covers 14 residues. CDR3 DNA: TGCAGCGTTGATGGGGGACAGGGGGTCACTGAAGCTTTCTTT. This gives the protein CSVDGGQGVTEAFF.

V gene TRBV11-2 combines with J gene TRBJ2-7; 10 bases are shared with TRBD1. With 5 bases clipped from V and 7 bases from J, the junction kept 8 bases outside the gene matches. Germline CDR1 reads SGHAT; CDR2 reads FQNNGV. This CDR3 contains 14 residues. The CDR3 here is CASSTDRGLREQYF. In DNA form, the CDR3 reads TGTGCCAGCAGCACAGACAGGGGGCTTCGGGAGCAGTACTTC.

CDR3 in DNA: TGTGCCAGCAGCTTGACTCGCGGGGCCGGCAGCACAGATACGCAGTATTTT. It codes for CASSLTRGAGSTDTQYF. The J gene is TRBJ2-3, the V gene TRBV5-6, with D tentatively TRBD2 (6 bases). The CDR3 runs 17 residues. Germline values: CDR1 SGHDT, CDR2 YYEEEE. Trimming took 1 base from V and 0 from J, leaving 15 bases between them.

The V and J genes are TRBV21-1 and TRBJ1-5. TRBV21-1 is a known pseudogene. CDR3 size: 17 residues. CDR3 region: CASSPHRGSRGNQPQHF. DNA for the CDR3: TGTGCCAGCAGCCCCCATCGAGGGAGCCGGGGCAATCAGCCCCAGCATTTT.